The 31 T cell receptor beta chains reported below all come from one sample, sequenced in a study of cytomegalovirus exposure and HLA in healthy donors. PCR primers comprised 60 Vbeta and 13 Jbeta primers. The repertoire was sequenced with immunoSEQ multiplex PCR; TCRdb's copy has only in-frame clones and lacks some. The sample includes 150,000 to 200,000 clones, about 83% of them seen just once. The sample comprised PBMCs. Every receptor here comes from a female donor in good health and CMV-seronegative.

The CDR3 loop is CASSYGHGVSTDTQYF. Here the CDR3 DNA reads TGTGCCAGCAGTTATGGGCACGGGGTCAGCACAGATACGCAGTATTTT. The chain carries TRBV6-6 and TRBJ2-3; maybe TRBD2 (5 bases). The V end lost 3 bases, the J end lost 0 bases, and 13 bases lay between the germline ends. The CDR3 length is 16 residues. The germline V gene has CDR1 MNHNY and CDR2 SVGAGI (reference sequence).

The rearrangement uses TRBV2 and TRBJ1-6; 8 bases agree with TRBD1. Germline CDR1 reads SNHLY; CDR2 reads FYNNEI. This CDR3 comprises 18 residues. The ends lost 2 bases at V and 0 bases at J; junction bases unmatched: 6. CDR3 loop: CASSESGQVSSYNSPLHF. DNA of the CDR3: TGTGCCAGCAGTGAATCGGGACAGGTCAGCTCCTATAATTCACCCCTCCACTTT.

The J gene is TRBJ1-1, the V gene TRBV12-5; D is possibly TRBD1 (5 bases). Trimming took 3 bases from V and 0 from J, leaving 8 bases between them. The CDR3 sequence is 14 residues long. Germline CDR1 and CDR2: LGHNT and FRNRAP. Here the CDR3 reads CASGLGHLNTEAFF. The CDR3 nucleotides read TGTGCTAGTGGTTTAGGACATCTGAACACTGAAGCTTTCTTT.

V is TRBV5-1 and J is TRBJ1-4; TRBD1 matches at 9 bases. This CDR3 has 16 residues. Germline V lookup: CDR1 SGHRS, CDR2 YFSETQ. V was pared by 6 bases and J by 8 bases, with 14 bases of the junction left unmatched. CDR3 bases: TGCGCCAGCACCTCAGCGGCGGGACAGGGTTGGGAAAAACTGTTTTTT. Its protein is CASTSAAGQGWEKLFF.

The chain carries TRBV11-3 and TRBJ2-1; D call uncertain. Trimming removed 0 bases at V and 10 bases at J, with 7 bases between. Germline assignment: CDR1 SGHNT and CDR2 YENEEA. The CDR3 covers 12 residues. This CDR3 reads CASSLDIREQFF. For the CDR3, the DNA is TGTGCCAGCAGCTTAGATATCCGGGAGCAGTTCTTC.

The gene calls are TRBV28 and TRBJ2-5; TRBD1 matches at 11 bases. Germline assignment: CDR1 MDHEN and CDR2 SYDVKM. This CDR3 spans 15 amino acids. Losses at the gene ends were 3 bases for V and 2 bases for J; bases not matched to a gene: 2. Written as DNA, the CDR3 is TGTGCCAGCAGTTTGGACAGGGGGCTGCAAGAGACCCAGTACTTC. Translated, it gives CASSLDRGLQETQYF.

This rearrangement joins TRBV4-1 to TRBJ1-5, with a weak D call TRBD1 (5 bases). Germline CDR1 MGHRA, CDR2 YSYEKL. The CDR3 is made up of 15 amino acids. Trimming took 1 base from V and 7 from J, leaving 14 bases between them. CDR3 DNA: TGCGCCAGCAGCCAAGGTATGGGGCCTTGGCAGCCCCAGCATTTT. This translates into CASSQGMGPWQPQHF.

This clone occurred a few times. The genes are TRBV7-2 and TRBJ1-1; no definite D call. Trimming removed 5 bases at V and 6 bases at J, with 13 bases between. This CDR3 is built from 13 residues. The germline gives CDR1 SGHTA, CDR2 FQGNSA. The CDR3 DNA follows: TGTGCCAGCAGCCCCAGGATTCGAGCTGAAGCTTTCTTT. Translating gives CASSPRIRAEAFF.

This chain links TRBV11-1 with TRBJ2-7, with D perhaps matching TRBD2 (5 bases). V lost 5 bases, J lost 4 bases, and 9 bases lay in between. The V gene's germline CDR1 is SGHAT and CDR2 FQDESV (reference sequence). The CDR3 spans 12 residues. The CDR3 protein is CASSPGDYEQYF. The CDR3 DNA reads TGTGCCAGCAGCCCCGGGGATTACGAGCAGTACTTC.

This chain connects TRBV7-2 to TRBJ2-1; D gene ambiguous. The germline gives CDR1 SGHTA, CDR2 FQGNSA. The ends were cut back, 4 bases at V and 0 bases at J, with 7 bases in the middle. This CDR3 contains 14 residues. The CDR3 protein is CASSSSSSYNEQFF. CDR3 coding DNA: TGTGCCAGCAGCTCCTCGAGCTCCTACAATGAGCAGTTCTTC. Full variable domain (rest looked up from reference TRBV7-2 and TRBJ2-1): GAGVSQSPSNKVTEKGKDVELRCDPISGHTALYWYRQSLGQGLEFLIYFQGNSAPDKSGLPSDRFSAERTGGSVSTLTIQRTQQEDSAVYLCASSSSSSYNEQFFGPGTRLTVL.

The V gene is TRBV9, the J gene TRBJ2-1, with TRBD2 identical over 8 bases. V shed 0 bases and J 6 bases; nucleotides not matched to a gene: 5. Germline CDR1 and CDR2: SGDLS and YYNGEE. CDR3 length: 15 amino acids. CDR3 amino acids: CASSVAGTSRNEQFF. The CDR3, as DNA: TGTGCCAGCAGCGTAGCTGGGACTAGTCGCAATGAGCAGTTCTTC.

This chain connects TRBV21-1 to TRBJ2-7; the tabulated D call, TRBD2, remains unverified against the DNA. TRBV21-1 is described as a pseudogene. The CDR3 consists of 11 residues. The CDR3 protein is CASSKSWTVAF. CDR3 sequence (DNA): TGTGCCAGCAGCAAAAGCTGGACCGTAGCGTTC.

J is TRBJ2-3 and V is TRBV7-3, with 9 bases matching TRBD1. V gave up 5 bases and J gave up 5 bases; unmatched junction bases: 5. Germline CDR1 SGHTA, CDR2 FQGTGA. The CDR3 loop spans 14 amino acids. The CDR3 DNA is TGTGCCAGCAGCCAACAGGGGGCAAAAGATACGCAGTATTTT. Its translation is CASSQQGAKDTQYF.

J is TRBJ2-3 and V is TRBV7-2; TRBD2 matches 7 bases. Germline CDR1 and CDR2: SGHTA and FQGNSA. The CDR3 is 16 residues long. The ends lost 1 base at V and 4 bases at J; junction bases unmatched: 8. This CDR3 is CASSLGLAGAADTQYF. For the CDR3, the DNA is TGTGCCAGCAGCTTAGGTCTCGCGGGAGCGGCAGATACGCAGTATTTT. Full variable domain (outside the CDR3, taken from reference TRBV7-2 and TRBJ2-3): GAGVSQSPSNKVTEKGKDVELRCDPISGHTALYWYRQSLGQGLEFLIYFQGNSAPDKSGLPSDRFSAERTGGSVSTLTIQRTQQEDSAVYLCASSLGLAGAADTQYFGPGTRLTVL.

This clone showed up just once. CDR3 protein: CASSLAPFGTGKTQYF. Written as DNA, the CDR3 is TGTGCCAGCAGCTTAGCTCCCTTCGGGACAGGCAAGACCCAGTACTTC. The chain is built from TRBV7-2 and TRBJ2-5; 8 bases match TRBD1. V lost 0 bases and J lost 6; bases outside the gene matches: 9. The germline V gene encodes CDR1 SGHTA and CDR2 FQGNSA. CDR3 length: 16 amino acids.

The gene calls are TRBV9 and TRBJ2-1, with 7 positions matching TRBD2. Germline loops: CDR1 SGDLS, CDR2 YYNGEE. CDR3 size: 16 residues. Unmatched junction bases numbered 13, after V lost 3 bases and J lost 7 bases. CDR3: CASSGQAGPILNEQFF. CDR3 coding DNA: TGTGCCAGCAGCGGCCAAGCGGGACCGATACTTAATGAGCAGTTCTTC.

This clone was recorded once. Other DNA sequences within the sample encode an identical CDR3. The rearrangement joins TRBV7-2 to TRBJ2-5; no clear D gene. The CDR3 is 11 amino acids. V gave up 3 bases and J gave up 3 bases, with 2 bases separating them. Germline V gene sequence: CDR1 SGHTA, CDR2 FQGNSA. This chain's CDR3 is CASSFKETQYF. CDR3 nucleotide sequence: TGTGCCAGCAGCTTCAAAGAGACCCAGTACTTC. Full variable domain (remainder filled in from reference TRBV7-2 and TRBJ2-5): GAGVSQSPSNKVTEKGKDVELRCDPISGHTALYWYRQSLGQGLEFLIYFQGNSAPDKSGLPSDRFSAERTGGSVSTLTIQRTQQEDSAVYLCASSFKETQYFGPGTRLLVL.

The rearrangement links TRBV19 to TRBJ2-6, with unresolved D. Trimming left V 1 base short and J 0 bases short, with 16 bases between. This CDR3 region has 19 residues. The germline gives CDR1 LNHDA, CDR2 SQIVND (reference sequence). The CDR3 DNA reads TGTGCCAGTAGTATAGCGGAGCGCCGAACCATCTCTGGGGCCAACGTCCTGACTTTC. Its protein is CASSIAERRTISGANVLTF.

The gene calls are TRBV14 and TRBJ2-7, with a possible D match to TRBD1 (5 bases). Germline loops: CDR1 SGHDN, CDR2 FVKESK. Trimming cost V 1 base and J 6 bases, with 13 bases left between them. The CDR3 covers 14 residues. The CDR3 loop is CASSQGNRWGEQYF. In nucleotides, the CDR3 is TGTGCCAGCAGCCAAGGGAACAGGTGGGGCGAGCAGTACTTC.

The DNA of the CDR3 is TGTGCCAGCAGCCTGACACAAGGGGCTGAAGCTTTCTTT. This translates into CASSLTQGAEAFF. V is TRBV6-5 and J is TRBJ1-1; D perhaps matches TRBD1 (5 bases). The germline V gene has CDR1 MNHEY and CDR2 SVGAGI. The CDR3 sequence is 13 residues long. Trimming pared 6 bases from V and 6 bases from J, leaving 14 bases between.

The chain recombines TRBV5-1 with TRBJ1-2; 8 nucleotides agree with TRBD1. The CDR3 contains 15 residues. CDR1 SGHRS and CDR2 YFSETQ come from the germline V gene. Unmatched junction bases numbered 7, after V lost 0 bases and J lost 6 bases. The CDR3: CASSLAGQAQNGYTF. The CDR3, as DNA: TGCGCCAGCAGCTTGGCGGGACAGGCCCAAAATGGCTACACCTTC.

The V call is TRBV19, the J call TRBJ1-6, with D uncertain. Trimming removed 2 bases from V and 8 bases from J, with 7 bases in between. Germline V lookup: CDR1 LNHDA, CDR2 SQIVND (reference sequence). The CDR3 length is 13 residues. Here the CDR3 reads CASSISSYSPLHF. DNA of the CDR3: TGTGCCAGTAGTATATCGAGTTATTCACCCCTCCACTTT.

In the case of this clone: One end of the junction varies from germline; a read error may be responsible. CDR3 residues: CASSLGRYSYKQYF. CDR3 coding DNA: TGTGCCAGCAGTTTAGGGAGGTACTCCTACAAGCAGTACTTC. The chain carries TRBV28 and TRBJ2-7; the D gene is possibly TRBD2 (6 bases). The CDR3 has 14 amino acids. Germline-derived CDR1 and CDR2 are MDHEN and SYDVKM.

This chain links TRBV6-5 with TRBJ1-2; TRBD1 agrees at 8 bases. The CDR3 covers 14 residues. CDR1 is MNHEY and CDR2 is SVGAGI in the germline V gene. The trim removed 6 bases at V and 7 bases at J, leaving 10 bases unmatched. Here the CDR3 reads CASRLGQAYGGYTF. CDR3 bases: TGTGCCAGCAGATTGGGACAGGCCTATGGTGGCTACACCTTC.

This sequence joins TRBV13 and TRBJ2-7; weak D call: TRBD1 (6 bases). CDR1 is PRHDT, CDR2 FYEKMQ, per germline (reference sequence). The CDR3 has 15 amino acids. V dropped 3 bases and J dropped 4 bases, with 16 bases sitting between them. The CDR3 region is CASSFTTTGRYEQYF. As DNA, the CDR3 is TGTGCCAGCAGCTTCACAACGACAGGAAGATACGAGCAGTACTTC.

V and J are TRBV10-3 and TRBJ2-7; 13 bases align to TRBD2. The germline V gene encodes CDR1 ENHRY and CDR2 SYGVKD. The CDR3 contains 14 residues. V shed 11 bases, J shed 0 bases, and the junction held 4 bases outside the gene matches. The CDR3 DNA reads as TGTGCCTCCCGGACTAGCGGGGGCTCCTACGAGCAGTACTTC. Encoded protein: CASRTSGGSYEQYF.

The chain combines TRBV19 with TRBJ2-7, with 8 bases that match TRBD1. The trim removed 5 bases at V and 3 bases at J, leaving 3 bases unmatched. Germline assignment: CDR1 LNHDA and CDR2 SQIVND (reference sequence). The CDR3 has 13 amino acids. CDR3 bases: TGTGCCAGTAGTTACGGGACAGGCTACGAGCAGTACTTC. Encoded protein: CASSYGTGYEQYF.

This chain links TRBV19 with TRBJ2-1; tentative D call: TRBD1 (6 bases). This CDR3 is built from 13 residues. Deletions cut 6 bases from V and 2 bases from J, with 8 bases between. Germline V gene data show CDR1 as LNHDA and CDR2 as SQIVND (reference sequence). The CDR3 DNA follows: TGTGCCAGTAGCGGACAGACCTACAATGAGCAGTTCTTC. Amino acids: CASSGQTYNEQFF.

The J gene is TRBJ2-3, the V gene TRBV5-1, with a possible D match to TRBD2 (6 bases). In germline, CDR1 is SGHRS, CDR2 YFSETQ. V lost 7 bases and J lost 1, with 16 bases in between. CDR3 length: 15 amino acids. The CDR3: CASERSGLRTDTQYF. In nucleotides, the CDR3 is TGCGCCAGCGAACGAAGCGGGTTACGCACAGATACGCAGTATTTT.

This clone was seen a handful of times. This sequence joins TRBV11-3 and TRBJ1-6, with D possibly TRBD1 on 6 matching bases. The CDR3 extends over 15 amino acids. V lost 6 bases and J 9 bases, leaving 18 bases between the germline ends. CDR1 is SGHNT, CDR2 YENEEA, per germline. CDR3 coding DNA: TGTGCCAGCAGGCCTCGGGACACCGTCGGTTCACCCCTCCACTTT. This codes for CASRPRDTVGSPLHF.

This clone came up once. The V gene is TRBV19, the J gene TRBJ1-2, with 10 bases matching TRBD1. Germline CDR1 is LNHDA and CDR2 is SQIVND (reference sequence). V shed 10 bases, J shed 7 bases, and the junction held 6 bases outside the gene matches. CDR3 length: 12 amino acids. The DNA of the CDR3 is TGTGCCACACGACAGGGGGCGAGTGGCTACACCTTC. Its protein product is CATRQGASGYTF.